The 4 T cell receptor beta chains given below trace back to one sample, sequenced in a study of T cells in localized non-small cell lung cancer. Assay used: immunoSEQ multiplex PCR; TCRdb lists only in-frame clones, some missing. The sample contains roughly 11,000 clones, 29% of which appear only once. The starting material was lung tumor tissue, obtained before any cancer treatment. The receptors originated from a man between 35 and 75 years old with stage I lung adenocarcinoma.

This chain uses TRBV10-2 with TRBJ2-1; no reliable D call. The V gene's germline CDR1 is WSHSY and CDR2 SAAADI. Trimming removed 6 bases from V and 1 base from J, with 7 bases in between. This CDR3 has 13 amino acids. The CDR3 region is CASRASSYNEQFF. The DNA of the CDR3 is TGCGCCAGCAGGGCCTCTTCCTACAATGAGCAGTTCTTC.

J is TRBJ2-7 and V is TRBV18; D is perhaps TRBD1 or TRBD2 (5 bases each). Trimming stripped 3 bases from V and 4 bases from J, with 13 bases between. CDR1 and CDR2 (germline): KGHSH, LQKENI. This CDR3 spans 14 amino acids. The CDR3 DNA reads as TGTGCCAGCTCACCCGACAGTGTAGCGTACGAGCAGTACTTC. It translates to CASSPDSVAYEQYF.

This clone was found a few times. The chain links TRBV15 to TRBJ1-4, with D uncertain. Trimming shortened V by 0 bases and J by 2 bases, and 7 bases separated the two germline ends. This CDR3 has 15 amino acids. Germline CDR1 LNHNV, CDR2 YYDKDF (reference sequence). The CDR3 DNA reads as TGTGCCACCAGCAGAGATCCTGGGACTAATGAAAAACTGTTTTTT. Translation gives CATSRDPGTNEKLFF.

The chain couples TRBV11-3 to TRBJ2-1, with 10 bases fitting TRBD1. The CDR3 is 16 amino acids. With V trimmed by 1 base and J by 2 bases, 2 bases remained unmatched. The germline gives CDR1 SGHNT, CDR2 YENEEA. CDR3 nucleotides: TGTGCCAGCAGCTTAGGGACAGGGGGGGCCTACAATGAGCAGTTCTTC. Amino acids: CASSLGTGGAYNEQFF.